This T cell receptor (beta chain) was recovered during a study of resident and recirculating memory T cells in vitiligo. The CDR3 has 15 residues. CDR1 SGHTA and CDR2 FQGNSA come from the germline V gene. V lost 0 bases to trimming and J lost 3 bases, with 12 bases between them. Profiling relied on immunoSEQ multiplex PCR, and the TCRdb table lists in-frame clones only, not all of them. The sample contains fewer than 80,000 clones, approximately 89% of which appear only once. The chain carries TRBV7-2 and TRBJ2-7, with D tentatively TRBD1 (5 bases). The sequence was collected from a male donor with vitiligo. Sequenced input: blood. For the CDR3, the DNA is TGTGCCAGCAGCTTAGCTGGACAAAGAGACTACGAGCAGTACTTC. Amino acid sequence: CASSLAGQRDYEQYF. The complete variable domain, with remaining parts taken from reference TRBV7-2 and TRBJ2-7, reads GAGVSQSPSNKVTEKGKDVELRCDPISGHTALYWYRQSLGQGLEFLIYFQGNSAPDKSGLPSDRFSAERTGGSVSTLTIQRTQQEDSAVYLCASSLAGQRDYEQYFGPGTRLTVT.